Below, 18 T cell receptor beta chains from the same sample are listed, as sequenced in a study of blood T cell repertoires in COVID-19. Generated by immunoSEQ multiplex PCR, the TCRdb table keeps only in-frame clones and is missing some. The sample shows hundreds of thousands of clones, around 85% of them seen only once. The sequencing sample was made of PBMCs or T cells enriched from blood (not recorded which). All receptors derive from a woman aged 40-49 years with acute COVID-19.

This clone was seen once. The CDR3 sequence is CASSQTFSGATSYEQYF. The CDR3 DNA is TGTGCCAGCAGCCAGACGTTTAGCGGGGCTACATCCTACGAGCAGTACTTC. The rearrangement links TRBV3-1 (or the pseudogene TRBV3-2) to TRBJ2-7, with TRBD2 matching over 8 bases. V shed 3 bases and J 1 base; nucleotides not matched to a gene: 11. The CDR3 runs 17 residues. CDR1 LGHDT and CDR2 YNNKEL come from the germline V gene (reference sequence).

The chain recombines TRBV2 with TRBJ2-7; D is possibly TRBD1 (5 bases). CDR1 is SNHLY and CDR2 is FYNNEI in the germline V gene. The CDR3 spans 14 residues. V was shortened by 7 bases and J by 5 bases, with 18 bases between the two germline ends. The CDR3 DNA reads TGTGCCAGCATTCGTTCGGCAGGGATTAACGAGCAGTACTTC. Its protein product is CASIRSAGINEQYF.

This clone was observed once. A read error may produce the germline difference seen at one junction end. V gene TRBV7-7 combines with J gene TRBJ2-2; D unclear. The germline gives CDR1 SSHAT, CDR2 FNYEAQ (reference sequence). This CDR3 has 15 residues. The CDR3 DNA reads TGTGCTAGCAGTTCAACTGAGCCTGGCGGCGGGGAGCTGTTTTTT. Translation gives CASSSTEPGGGELFF.

The CDR3 is CASSQGGRGADTGELFF. The CDR3 nucleotides read TGTGCCAGCAGCCAAGGGGGGCGGGGGGCCGACACCGGGGAGCTGTTTTTT. The genes are TRBV4-2 and TRBJ2-2; TRBD2 agrees at 8 bases. The germline V gene encodes CDR1 LGHNA and CDR2 YNFKEQ. The CDR3 runs to 17 residues. The V segment lost 1 base and the J segment 3 bases; nucleotides outside the gene matches: 7.

The rearrangement joins TRBV7-9 to TRBJ1-5, with unresolved D. Germline lookup yields CDR1 SEHNR and CDR2 FQNEAQ (reference sequence). V lost 5 bases and J 0 bases, leaving 11 bases between the germline ends. This CDR3 comprises 15 residues. The CDR3 region is CASSPHHSSNQPQHF. CDR3 coding DNA: TGTGCCAGCAGCCCCCACCACAGTAGCAATCAGCCCCAGCATTTT.

The V call is TRBV7-2, the J call TRBJ1-1, with no clear D. The CDR3 is 13 amino acids. CDR1 and CDR2 (germline): SGHTA, FQGNSA. V was pared by 5 bases and J by 5 bases, with 12 bases between. The DNA of the CDR3 is TGTGCCAGCAGCGCCACGCGCGGGACTGAAGCTTTCTTT. This translates into CASSATRGTEAFF.

The rearrangement uses TRBV3-1 (or the pseudogene TRBV3-2) and TRBJ2-7; TRBD2 matches 9 bases. The CDR3 sequence is 15 residues long. Germline-derived CDR1 and CDR2 are LGHDT and YNNKEL (reference sequence). J lost 0 bases, V lost 6 bases, and 6 bases had no gene match. The CDR3 region has the DNA TGTGCCAGCAGGCTTGAAGCGGGAGGCTCCTACGAGCAGTACTTC. This gives the protein CASRLEAGGSYEQYF.

This chain connects TRBV2 to TRBJ2-1, with D perhaps matching TRBD2 (5 bases). Looked up from germline, CDR1 is SNHLY and CDR2 is FYNNEI. V gave up 3 bases and J gave up 9 bases, with 15 bases separating them. This CDR3 spans 14 amino acids. CDR3 nucleotides: TGTGCCAGCAGTGATACACTAGTGATTCTTGAGCAGTTCTTC. Its translation: CASSDTLVILEQFF.

The V and J genes are TRBV10-3 and TRBJ2-4, with D possibly TRBD2 on 6 matching bases. CDR3 length: 15 amino acids. Trimming took off 3 bases at V and 8 bases at J, with 17 bases between the two ends. CDR1 ENHRY and CDR2 SYGVKD come from the germline V gene. The CDR3 nucleotides are TGTGCCATCAGTGATAACGCGGGAAGGGGTGACATTCAGTACTTC. It translates to CAISDNAGRGDIQYF.

The CDR3 is CASSMILATGMNTEAFF. The CDR3 bases are TGTGCCAGTAGTATGATCTTAGCTACAGGGATGAACACTGAAGCTTTCTTT. This chain connects TRBV19 to TRBJ1-1, with D tentatively TRBD1 (6 bases). The V end was cut by 3 bases, the J end by 0 bases, with 17 bases between. Germline V gene lookup returns CDR1 LNHDA and CDR2 SQIVND (reference sequence). This CDR3 is 17 amino acids long.

CDR3: CASSVVSSGMTDTQYF. DNA for the CDR3: TGTGCCAGCAGCGTAGTGTCTAGCGGGATGACAGATACGCAGTATTTT. V usage is TRBV9 and J usage is TRBJ2-3; 9 bases fit TRBD2. CDR1 is SGDLS and CDR2 is YYNGEE in the germline V gene. The V and J ends lost 0 bases and 3 bases, in that order; junction bases with no gene match: 5. CDR3 size: 16 residues.

The chain has TRBV2 and TRBJ1-1, with TRBD1 matching 7 bases. Germline CDR1 SNHLY, CDR2 FYNNEI. The CDR3 consists of 14 residues. V was pared by 4 bases and J by 0 bases, with 2 bases of the junction left unmatched. The CDR3 sequence is CASSGQGVNTEAFF. The CDR3 DNA follows: TGTGCCAGCAGTGGACAGGGTGTGAACACTGAAGCTTTCTTT.

Remarks on this clone: The same CDR3 also results from other DNA sequences found in this sample. This sequence joins TRBV4-2 and TRBJ1-5; D might be TRBD1 (5 bases). The CDR3 length is 15 residues. Trimming took 0 bases from V and 1 from J, leaving 7 bases between them. From germline, CDR1 is LGHNA and CDR2 YNFKEQ. CDR3 sequence: CASSQDSGSNQPQHF. The CDR3 DNA reads as TGTGCCAGCAGCCAAGATTCAGGGAGCAATCAGCCCCAGCATTTT.

The chain links TRBV23-1 to TRBJ2-7; D is ambiguous. TRBV23-1 is classed as an ORF, of uncertain function. This CDR3 contains 13 residues. V lost 7 bases and J lost 1, with 11 bases in between. CDR3 residues: CASTGAVSYEQYF. The CDR3, as DNA: TGCGCCAGCACGGGTGCCGTTTCCTACGAGCAGTACTTC.

The genes are TRBV2 and TRBJ2-5; possible D gene TRBD2, 5 bases. Germline assignment: CDR1 SNHLY and CDR2 FYNNEI. V dropped 7 bases and J dropped 2 bases, with 11 bases sitting between them. The CDR3 has 13 residues. CDR3 sequence reads: CASIDGGQETQYF. The CDR3 nucleotides read TGTGCCAGCATCGACGGAGGACAAGAGACCCAGTACTTC.

V usage is TRBV7-9 and J usage is TRBJ1-1; weak D call: TRBD1 (5 bases). The CDR3 totals 17 residues. Germline CDR1 is SEHNR and CDR2 is FQNEAQ (reference sequence). The germline V and J ends were trimmed by 4 bases and 4 bases, with 22 bases remaining between them. The CDR3 region has the DNA TGTGCCAGCAGCTCAACGGAGGGAAGGGGTCAGCTCACTGAAGCTTTCTTT. Protein product: CASSSTEGRGQLTEAFF.

V gene TRBV21-1 combines with J gene TRBJ2-1; whether TRBD1, the table's D call, matches the DNA was not checked. TRBV21-1 is reported as a pseudogene. This CDR3 region has 16 residues. CDR3 coding DNA: TGTGCCAGCAGCAAACAAACCGGGACAGCCTACAATGAGCAGTTCTTC. Translated, it gives CASSKQTGTAYNEQFF.

The chain recombines TRBV3-1 (or the pseudogene TRBV3-2) with TRBJ1-2; 9 bases map to TRBD1. V lost 4 bases and J lost 2; bases outside the gene matches: 5. Germline CDR1 reads LGHDT; CDR2 reads YNNKEL (reference sequence). The CDR3 length is 15 residues. CDR3 sequence reads: CASSPGTGRNYGYTF. The CDR3 nucleotides read TGTGCCAGCAGCCCCGGGACAGGGAGGAACTATGGCTACACCTTC.